The 27 T cell receptor beta chains presented below share a single source sample, sequenced in a study of T cell repertoires in cytomegalovirus infection. TCRdb reprocessed the reads via MiXCR and lists one record per CDR3 protein. The table shows fewer than 350,000 distinct CDR3 sequences, with roughly 16% occurring only once. The sample was PBMCs. These TCRs come from a human donor in good health (CMV status not recorded). Some clones in this sample may be carry-over from other donors' samples.

There are many counts of this clonotype. The chain joins TRBV7-2 to TRBJ2-7; possibly TRBD2 for D (5 bases). This CDR3 comprises 14 residues. CDR1 is SGHTA and CDR2 is FQGNSA in the germline V gene. The V gene lost 2 bases and the J gene lost 6 bases, with 14 bases spanning the gap. The CDR3 sequence is CASSLRGHGGEQYF. In nucleotides, the CDR3 is TGTGCCAGCAGCTTACGCGGCCACGGAGGCGAGCAGTACTTC. Full variable domain (rest looked up from reference TRBV7-2 and TRBJ2-7): GAGVSQSPSNKVTEKGKDVELRCDPISGHTALYWYRQSLGQGLEFLIYFQGNSAPDKSGLPSDRFSAERTGGSVSTLTIQRTQQEDSAVYLCASSLRGHGGEQYFGPGTRLTVT.

The chain joins TRBV7-1 to TRBJ2-1, with 7 bases identical to TRBD1. TRBV7-1 has ORF status, its function being uncertain. J lost 9 bases, V lost 6 bases, and 17 bases had no gene match. This CDR3 is 16 amino acids long. This chain's CDR3 is CASSSNNRGRHSEQFF. For the CDR3, the DNA is TGTGCCAGCAGTTCAAACAACAGGGGCCGCCACAGTGAGCAGTTCTTC.

This clonotype was seen only a few times. This chain joins TRBV7-6 and TRBJ1-3, with TRBD1 as a possible D gene (5 bases). CDR3 length: 14 amino acids. The V and J ends lost 5 bases and 4 bases respectively, with 12 bases between them. Looked up from germline, CDR1 is SGHVS and CDR2 is FNYEAQ. Here the CDR3 DNA reads TGTGCCAGCAGCCCCCGGGACGCAGGAAACACCATATATTTT. This encodes CASSPRDAGNTIYF.

This clonotype was recorded many times. This chain connects TRBV7-3 to TRBJ1-5; unclear D gene. The germline V and J ends were trimmed by 2 bases and 5 bases, with 7 bases remaining between them. The CDR3 contains 13 residues. In germline, CDR1 is SGHTA, CDR2 FQGTGA. The CDR3 DNA reads TGTGCCAGCAGCTTAGGCAGTCATCAGCCCCAGCATTTT. Protein: CASSLGSHQPQHF.

This clonotype was counted a few times. This chain uses TRBV10-3 with TRBJ2-3; 7 bases are shared with TRBD2. Germline V lookup: CDR1 ENHRY, CDR2 SYGVKD. This CDR3 spans 16 amino acids. The trim removed 7 bases at V and 1 base at J, leaving 11 bases unmatched. This CDR3 reads CAIKGRGGGRTDTQYF. CDR3 bases: TGTGCCATCAAGGGTCGCGGCGGGGGACGCACAGATACGCAGTATTTT.

This clonotype was detected ten times or more. The chain is built from TRBV4-1 and TRBJ1-1; TRBD1 matches at 8 bases. CDR1 is MGHRA, CDR2 YSYEKL, per germline. The trim removed 1 base at V and 6 bases at J, leaving 4 bases unmatched. The CDR3 length is 14 residues. The CDR3 sequence: CASSQGGQVPEAFF. The CDR3 region has the DNA TGCGCCAGCAGCCAAGGGGGACAGGTCCCTGAAGCTTTCTTT.

The V and J genes are TRBV2 and TRBJ1-1; 7 bases line up with TRBD1. V was pared by 6 bases and J by 4 bases, with 8 bases of the junction left unmatched. The CDR3 consists of 14 residues. Germline V gene sequence: CDR1 SNHLY, CDR2 FYNNEI. Written as DNA, the CDR3 is TGTGCCAGCAGGGAGGATACAGGGGTCACTGAAGCTTTCTTT. Translating it yields CASREDTGVTEAFF.

This clonotype has ten or more counts. The genes are TRBV7-2 and TRBJ2-2; TRBD2 aligns across 7 bases. The CDR3 is made up of 18 amino acids. V shed 1 base, J shed 5 bases, and the junction held 13 bases outside the gene matches. In germline, CDR1 is SGHTA, CDR2 FQGNSA. CDR3: CASSLVSGTITRTGELFF. For the CDR3, the DNA is TGTGCCAGCAGCTTAGTGTCTGGGACTATAACGAGAACCGGGGAGCTGTTTTTT.

This clonotype was counted ten times or more. V gene TRBV7-2 combines with J gene TRBJ2-7; D perhaps matches TRBD1 (5 bases). This CDR3 has 13 amino acids. With 1 base removed from V and 6 bases from J, the gap between germline ends came to 10 bases. Germline loops: CDR1 SGHTA, CDR2 FQGNSA. The CDR3 spells CASSLGGQSEQYF. The CDR3 nucleotides read TGTGCCAGCAGCTTAGGTGGACAAAGCGAGCAGTACTTC.

The chain has TRBV12-3 or TRBV12-4 and TRBJ2-3, with D perhaps TRBD2 (7 bases). The germline V and J ends were trimmed by 6 bases and 5 bases, with 21 bases remaining between them. The CDR3 consists of 16 residues. The chain's CDR3 is CASRSTWGGPRDTQYF. The CDR3 bases are TGTGCCAGCAGGTCAACCTGGGGGGGCCCGAGAGATACGCAGTATTTT.

This clonotype showed up many times. V is TRBV7-9 and J is TRBJ1-2, with D hard to call. V was clipped by 8 bases and J by 6 bases, with 4 bases between them. CDR3 length: 9 residues. Per the germline V gene, CDR1 is SEHNR and CDR2 is FQNEAQ (reference sequence). CDR3 loop: CASGDGYTF. CDR3 nucleotide sequence: TGTGCCAGCGGCGATGGCTACACCTTC.

This clonotype was seen a few times. The rearrangement joins TRBV20-1 to TRBJ1-1, with TRBD1 matching over 7 bases. The CDR3 length is 15 residues. The V gene's germline CDR1 is DFQATT and CDR2 SNEGSKA (reference sequence). J gave up 3 bases and V 1 base, and 8 bases lay outside the gene matches. The CDR3 DNA reads TGCAGTGCTAGAGGTACAGGGGTAAGCGACACTGAAGCTTTCTTT. It translates to CSARGTGVSDTEAFF.

V usage is TRBV20-1 and J usage is TRBJ2-7; 8 bases are a match to TRBD1. Looked up from germline, CDR1 is DFQATT and CDR2 is SNEGSKA (reference sequence). The V and J ends lost 5 bases and 2 bases, in that order; junction bases with no gene match: 8. The CDR3 runs to 14 residues. The CDR3 bases are TGCAGTGCTCCCCCCCGGGACAGGCCCTACGAGCAGTACTTC. It encodes CSAPPRDRPYEQYF.

This clonotype occurred many times. The rearrangement links TRBV7-9 to TRBJ2-7; 9 bases agree with TRBD1. Germline CDR1 and CDR2: SEHNR and FQNEAQ (reference sequence). With V trimmed by 4 bases and J by 3 bases, 7 bases remained unmatched. The CDR3 loop spans 15 amino acids. The DNA for the CDR3 is TGTGCCAGCAGCTCATCGGACAGGGGTTTCTACGAGCAGTACTTC. It specifies CASSSSDRGFYEQYF. The whole variable domain, remainder taken from reference TRBV7-9 and TRBJ2-7, is DTGVSQNPRHKITKRGQNVTFRCDPISEHNRLYWYRQTLGQGPEFLTYFQNEAQLEKSRLLSDRFSAERPKGSFSTLEIQRTEQGDSAMYLCASSSSDRGFYEQYFGPGTRLTVT.

Many counts were recorded for this clonotype. The V gene is TRBV7-2, the J gene TRBJ2-5, with D perhaps TRBD1 (5 bases). The length of the CDR3 is 14 residues. Trimming took 3 bases from V and 5 from J, leaving 13 bases between them. Germline loops: CDR1 SGHTA, CDR2 FQGNSA. The CDR3 sequence is CASSFQGSDETQYF. The CDR3 coding sequence is TGTGCCAGCAGCTTCCAGGGAAGTGATGAGACCCAGTACTTC.

This clonotype appeared a few times. This rearrangement joins TRBV20-1 to TRBJ2-1; 11 bases fit TRBD2. This CDR3 is built from 15 residues. In germline, CDR1 is DFQATT, CDR2 SNEGSKA (reference sequence). With V trimmed by 4 bases and J by 7 bases, 9 bases remained unmatched. Written as DNA, the CDR3 is TGCAGTGCTATAAGACTAGCGGGGAATCTTAATGAGCAGTTCTTC. Translating it yields CSAIRLAGNLNEQFF.

The sample holds many counts of this clonotype. The gene calls are TRBV6-5 and TRBJ2-7, with TRBD1 identical over 8 bases. Germline trimming cut 6 bases from V and 3 bases from J; bases unmatched to any gene: 13. This CDR3 contains 16 residues. From germline, CDR1 is MNHEY and CDR2 SVGAGI. CDR3 nucleotide sequence: TGTGCCAGCAGCAGCATCTCGACAGGGGAGCGCTACGAGCAGTACTTC. It encodes CASSSISTGERYEQYF.

This clonotype came up a few times. CDR3 in DNA: TGCGCCAGCAGCTTTGAGGGGAACGGGGATACGCAGTATTTT. Translated, it gives CASSFEGNGDTQYF. The chain links TRBV5-1 to TRBJ2-3; D is possibly TRBD1 or TRBD2 (5 bases each). The V end lost 2 bases, the J end lost 6 bases, and 13 bases lay between the germline ends. This CDR3 spans 14 amino acids. CDR1 is SGHRS, CDR2 YFSETQ, per germline.

This clonotype has at least ten counts. The V and J genes are TRBV6-1 and TRBJ1-2; no clear D. V was shortened by 5 bases and J by 1 base, with 8 bases between the two germline ends. Germline CDR1 is MNHNS and CDR2 is SASEGT. CDR3 size: 13 residues. The chain's CDR3 is CASSRNLNYGYTF. CDR3 nucleotides: TGTGCCAGCAGTAGGAACCTTAACTATGGCTACACCTTC.

This clonotype was found a few times. The chain employs TRBV25-1 and TRBJ2-5; 11 bases map to TRBD2. CDR1 and CDR2 from the germline V gene are MGHDK and SYGVNS. The J segment lost 2 bases and the V segment lost 4 bases, leaving 9 bases of the junction unmatched. The CDR3 runs 17 residues. The CDR3, as DNA: TGTGCCAGCAGTGCCAGAACTAGCGGGGGTCCTCAAGAGACCCAGTACTTC. The encoded protein is CASSARTSGGPQETQYF.

There are a few counts of this clonotype. The chain is built from TRBV5-1 and TRBJ2-7, with 9 nucleotides matching TRBD1. CDR3 size: 16 residues. CDR1 SGHRS and CDR2 YFSETQ come from the germline V gene. V lost 4 bases, J lost 0 bases, and 8 bases stayed unmatched. The CDR3 loop reads CASSVARTGDSYEQYF. The CDR3 DNA is TGCGCCAGCAGCGTTGCCCGGACAGGGGACTCCTACGAGCAGTACTTC.

The chain joins TRBV28 to TRBJ1-2, with TRBD1 matching 8 bases. Germline-derived CDR1 and CDR2 are MDHEN and SYDVKM. Unmatched junction bases numbered 16, after V lost 2 bases and J lost 8 bases. CDR3 size: 17 residues. In DNA form, the CDR3 reads TGTGCCAGCAGTTTAATGGGGCAGGGGGCGGGAGTCGGCGGCTACACCTTC. It yields the protein CASSLMGQGAGVGGYTF.

A remark on this clonotype: A single base separates this from a much larger clone, so it may be a read error. The final CDR3 position lacks the conserved phenylalanine or tryptophan, pointing to a likely read error. The chain joins TRBV7-2 to TRBJ2-2, with D uncertain. CDR1 and CDR2 from the germline V gene are SGHTA and FQGNSA. The CDR3 length is 11 residues. The V end lost 5 bases, the J end lost 7 bases, and 5 bases lay between the germline ends. The DNA for the CDR3 is TGTGCCAGCAGCGGCCACGGGGAGCTGTTTCTT. The encoded protein is CASSGHGELFL.

This clonotype was seen more than once but under ten times. The chain has TRBV28 and TRBJ1-4; TRBD1 might be the D (6 bases). The CDR3 is made up of 17 amino acids. With 5 bases removed from V and 2 bases from J, the gap between germline ends came to 18 bases. Germline CDR1 is MDHEN and CDR2 is SYDVKM. The CDR3 spells CASSGGSGVATNEKLFF. CDR3 bases: TGTGCCAGCAGTGGCGGTTCAGGGGTGGCCACTAATGAAAAACTGTTTTTT.

This clonotype was observed many times. V gene TRBV11-1 combines with J gene TRBJ1-1, with TRBD1 matching 7 bases. This CDR3 is built from 13 residues. Germline V gene data show CDR1 as SGHAT and CDR2 as FQDESV (reference sequence). The junction had 7 bases not matched to a gene; V was cut back by 7 bases and J by 5 bases. The CDR3 sequence: CASNHLQGTEAFF. CDR3 nucleotide sequence: TGTGCCAGCAACCATCTACAGGGGACTGAAGCTTTCTTT.

This clonotype has just a few counts. The chain employs TRBV6-8 and TRBJ2-2; TRBD1 matches 7 bases. The CDR3 sequence is 15 residues long. The ends lost 3 bases at V and 1 base at J; junction bases unmatched: 2. Per germline, CDR1 MNHGY and CDR2 SAAAGT. The CDR3 DNA reads as TGTGCCAGCAGTTATCGGACAGGGAACACCGGGGAGCTGTTTTTT. This codes for CASSYRTGNTGELFF.

This clonotype was counted at least ten times. This rearrangement joins TRBV12-3 or TRBV12-4 to TRBJ2-1; D is ambiguous. The CDR3 totals 14 residues. With 3 bases removed from V and 5 bases from J, the gap between germline ends came to 11 bases. The CDR3 sequence is CASSFNFVDNEQFF. The CDR3 coding sequence is TGTGCCAGCAGTTTTAATTTCGTGGACAATGAGCAGTTCTTC.